One and the same sample provided the 18 T cell receptor beta chains below, sequenced in a study of blood T cell repertoires in COVID-19. The repertoire was sequenced with immunoSEQ multiplex PCR; TCRdb's copy has only in-frame clones and lacks some. The table has 100,000 to 150,000 clones, approximately 90% seen once. The sequencing input was peripheral blood. These receptors were taken from a man in his sixties with COVID-19, enrolled during active disease.

This rearrangement joins TRBV9 to TRBJ1-2, with 7 bases matching TRBD1. The germline gives CDR1 SGDLS, CDR2 YYNGEE. This CDR3 comprises 16 residues. Trimming at V came to 0 bases and at J to 0 bases, leaving 5 bases not matched to a gene. This CDR3 is CASSVGLGTANYGYTF. The CDR3 DNA follows: TGTGCCAGCAGCGTAGGTCTAGGGACAGCTAACTATGGCTACACCTTC.

This rearrangement joins TRBV24-1 to TRBJ2-5; possible D gene TRBD1, 6 bases. Trimming took 2 bases from V and 3 from J, leaving 12 bases between them. The CDR3 runs to 15 residues. CDR1 is KGHDR and CDR2 is SFDVKD in the germline V gene. Here the CDR3 reads CATSDSARGKETQYF. CDR3 in DNA: TGTGCCACCAGTGATTCCGCCAGGGGAAAAGAGACCCAGTACTTC.

The CDR3 DNA is TGTGCCAGCAGCTTAGCCCAGGCCGGACAGCCCCAGCATTTT. This gives the protein CASSLAQAGQPQHF. The genes are TRBV7-2 and TRBJ1-5; D is undetermined. The CDR3 runs 14 residues. V was shortened by 0 bases and J by 7 bases, with 10 bases between the two germline ends. The germline gives CDR1 SGHTA, CDR2 FQGNSA.

Turning to this clone: In the same sample, other DNA sequences code for this CDR3. The chain has TRBV28 and TRBJ2-5; 7 bases are shared with TRBD1. The ends lost 5 bases at V and 4 bases at J; junction bases unmatched: 10. Germline assignment: CDR1 MDHEN and CDR2 SYDVKM. The CDR3 consists of 15 residues. CDR3 loop: CASSPQGPLGETQYF. As DNA, the CDR3 is TGTGCCAGCAGTCCACAGGGGCCCTTGGGAGAGACCCAGTACTTC.

The chain couples TRBV9 to TRBJ1-4; 7 bases line up with TRBD1. Losses at the gene ends were 4 bases for V and 4 bases for J; bases not matched to a gene: 7. CDR1 and CDR2 from the germline V gene are SGDLS and YYNGEE. The CDR3 loop spans 15 amino acids. CDR3 nucleotides: TGTGCCAGCAGCAGTCGAGGGGGCAATAATGAAAAACTGTTTTTT. Translated: CASSSRGGNNEKLFF.

This chain uses TRBV5-1 with TRBJ2-5; 7 bases are shared with TRBD1. The germline gives CDR1 SGHRS, CDR2 YFSETQ. V lost 4 bases to trimming and J lost 5 bases; unmatched junction nucleotides: 8. The CDR3 sequence is 14 residues long. In DNA form, the CDR3 reads TGCGCCAGCAGCCCCGGACAGGTGAGGGAGACCCAGTACTTC. This gives the protein CASSPGQVRETQYF.

V and J are TRBV6-5 and TRBJ2-7; TRBD1 is a possible D gene (6 bases). The length of the CDR3 is 12 residues. Germline CDR1 is MNHEY and CDR2 is SVGAGI. The V end lost 8 bases, the J end lost 2 bases, and 10 bases lay between the germline ends. Here the CDR3 reads CASAQGTYEQYF. In DNA form, the CDR3 reads TGTGCCAGCGCTCAGGGGACCTACGAGCAGTACTTC.

The chain couples TRBV5-4 to TRBJ2-5; 7 nucleotides line up with TRBD2. This CDR3 region has 14 residues. The germline V gene encodes CDR1 SGHNT and CDR2 YYREEE (reference sequence). V dropped 4 bases and J dropped 2; count of bases not matched to a gene: 5. The CDR3 reads CASSGGTIQETQYF. DNA of the CDR3: TGTGCCAGCAGCGGCGGGACTATACAAGAGACCCAGTACTTC.

The V call is TRBV7-9, the J call TRBJ1-1; a possible D gene is TRBD1 (5 bases). The germline gives CDR1 SEHNR, CDR2 FQNEAQ (reference sequence). CDR3 size: 15 residues. Trimming shortened V by 11 bases and J by 0 bases, and 19 bases separated the two germline ends. CDR3 residues: CAAGTGGGVNTEAFF. The CDR3 DNA follows: TGTGCCGCCGGGACCGGGGGAGGCGTGAACACTGAAGCTTTCTTT. Full variable domain (remainder filled in from reference TRBV7-9 and TRBJ1-1): DTGVSQNPRHKITKRGQNVTFRCDPISEHNRLYWYRQTLGQGPEFLTYFQNEAQLEKSRLLSDRFSAERPKGSFSTLEIQRTEQGDSAMYLCAAGTGGGVNTEAFFGQGTRLTVV.

This clone showed up just once. The rearrangement uses TRBV12-3 or TRBV12-4 and TRBJ2-1; D remains unclear. The CDR3 loop spans 13 amino acids. V was clipped by 6 bases and J by 4 bases, with 10 bases between them. The CDR3 spells CASSNSGYNEQFF. CDR3 in DNA: TGTGCCAGCAGCAATTCCGGTTACAATGAGCAGTTCTTC.

This sequence joins TRBV27 and TRBJ1-6; D ambiguous. CDR1 is MNHEY, CDR2 SMNVEV, per germline (reference sequence). Trimming cost V 5 bases and J 6 bases, with 17 bases left between them. The CDR3 is 16 residues long. The CDR3 region is CASSPLTREPNSPLHF. The CDR3 DNA is TGTGCCAGCAGTCCTCTAACACGGGAGCCTAATTCACCCCTCCACTTT.

V and J are TRBV4-2 and TRBJ2-4; 11 bases line up with TRBD2. The junction had 14 bases not matched to a gene; V was cut back by 0 bases and J by 7 bases. The CDR3 consists of 19 residues. Germline V lookup: CDR1 LGHNA, CDR2 YNFKEQ. CDR3: CASSQEVLLSGGAQNIQYF. CDR3 in DNA: TGTGCCAGCAGCCAAGAGGTACTCCTTAGCGGGGGGGCCCAGAACATTCAGTACTTC.

Comments on this clone: Other DNA sequences of this sample code for an identical CDR3. This sequence joins TRBV5-4 and TRBJ1-2; D is unresolved. The CDR3 loop spans 13 amino acids. V was clipped by 0 bases and J by 4 bases, with 7 bases between them. CDR1 and CDR2 from the germline V gene are SGHNT and YYREEE (reference sequence). CDR3 loop: CASSLGGSYGYTF. CDR3 nucleotide sequence: TGTGCCAGCAGCTTGGGCGGGTCCTATGGCTACACCTTC.

The chain combines TRBV7-2 with TRBJ1-2; TRBD1 agrees at 10 bases. This CDR3 is built from 12 residues. Trimming at V came to 9 bases and at J to 10 bases, leaving 8 bases not matched to a gene. Germline V gene data show CDR1 as SGHTA and CDR2 as FQGNSA. CDR3 nucleotides: TGTGCCAGTGCTCGGGACAGGGGTGACTACACCTTC. Translated: CASARDRGDYTF.

The chain links TRBV5-4 to TRBJ1-6, with D possibly being TRBD1 (6 bases). V lost 3 bases and J 8 bases, leaving 18 bases between the germline ends. The germline V gene encodes CDR1 SGHNT and CDR2 YYREEE (reference sequence). The CDR3 contains 16 residues. CDR3 sequence reads: CASSYEMGHDDSPLHF. In nucleotides, the CDR3 is TGTGCCAGCAGCTACGAGATGGGACACGACGATTCACCCCTCCACTTT.

This clone was seen once. For the CDR3, the DNA is TGTGCCAGCAGTCTCCCCGCACGGGGATTAAGGTACGAGCAGTACTTC. Its protein product is CASSLPARGLRYEQYF. J is TRBJ2-7 and V is TRBV28; D is possibly TRBD2 (5 bases). The CDR3 consists of 16 residues. CDR1 is MDHEN, CDR2 SYDVKM, per germline. V shed 5 bases and J shed 4 bases, with 21 bases lying between them.

The gene calls are TRBV19 and TRBJ1-4, with D uncertain. V was clipped by 7 bases and J by 6 bases, with 15 bases between them. The CDR3 contains 14 residues. Germline V gene sequence: CDR1 LNHDA, CDR2 SQIVND (reference sequence). As DNA, the CDR3 is TGTGCCAGTACCGTCGGAGGTAGGGATGAAAAACTGTTTTTT. Its translation is CASTVGGRDEKLFF.

The chain combines TRBV3-1 (or the pseudogene TRBV3-2) with TRBJ1-6, with D possibly TRBD1 on 5 matching bases. The V gene lost 2 bases and the J gene lost 8 bases, with 10 bases spanning the gap. This CDR3 contains 14 residues. In germline, CDR1 is LGHDT, CDR2 YNNKEL (reference sequence). CDR3: CASSQRGQDSPLHF. DNA for the CDR3: TGTGCCAGCAGCCAAAGGGGCCAGGATTCACCCCTCCACTTT.